These 18 T cell receptor beta chains originate from one sample sequenced in a study of cytomegalovirus exposure and HLA in healthy donors. Clones were read by immunoSEQ multiplex PCR, and TCRdb kept only the in-frame ones, dropping some. The sample comprises over 100,000 clones, 85% to 90% of which are singletons, and over 1% rests with the top ten. Sequencing was done on a sample of PBMCs. The source is a woman aged 18-29 years in good health and CMV-seronegative.

This chain joins TRBV19 and TRBJ1-1, with D unresolved. CDR3 length equals 13 residues. V was pared by 3 bases and J by 1 base, with 6 bases between. CDR1 is LNHDA and CDR2 is SQIVND in the germline V gene (reference sequence). CDR3 coding DNA: TGTGCCAGTAGTATCAACAGGAACACTGAAGCTTTCTTT. The encoded protein is CASSINRNTEAFF.

J is TRBJ2-7 and V is TRBV6-5; TRBD1 is a possible D gene (6 bases). The ends were cut back, 6 bases at V and 0 bases at J, with 15 bases in the middle. CDR1 MNHEY and CDR2 SVGAGI come from the germline V gene. CDR3 length: 15 amino acids. DNA for the CDR3: TGTGCCAGCAGCCTCACCAGGGGCAGCTCCTACGAGCAGTACTTC. This encodes CASSLTRGSSYEQYF.

This chain links TRBV5-1 with TRBJ1-2; unclear D gene. Germline V gene sequence: CDR1 SGHRS, CDR2 YFSETQ. This CDR3 has 14 amino acids. The germline V and J ends were trimmed by 1 base and 6 bases, with 13 bases remaining between them. This chain's CDR3 is CASSLSTVVHGYTF. The CDR3 coding sequence is TGCGCCAGCAGCTTGAGTACGGTCGTTCATGGCTACACCTTC.

The gene calls are TRBV7-2 and TRBJ2-2; TRBD1 agrees at 9 bases. The V segment lost 6 bases and the J segment 7 bases; nucleotides outside the gene matches: 6. Germline-derived CDR1 and CDR2 are SGHTA and FQGNSA. The CDR3 runs to 14 residues. CDR3 sequence: CASRRDRGVGELFF. For the CDR3, the DNA is TGTGCCAGCAGAAGAGACAGGGGGGTCGGGGAGCTGTTTTTT.

The chain links TRBV10-3 to TRBJ2-5, with D possibly TRBD2 on 5 matching bases. The CDR3 length is 13 residues. Trimming removed 10 bases from V and 2 bases from J, with 14 bases in between. Germline CDR1 is ENHRY and CDR2 is SYGVKD. In DNA, the CDR3 is TGTGCCACAGTGCCGGGGAATCAAGAGACCCAGTACTTC. Its protein is CATVPGNQETQYF.

This chain links TRBV4-1 with TRBJ1-1; D unclear. This CDR3 contains 16 residues. Deletions cut 5 bases from V and 2 bases from J, with 18 bases between. From germline, CDR1 is MGHRA and CDR2 YSYEKL. CDR3 nucleotide sequence: TGCGCCAGCAGCTCGCTGGTCGTAGAGTTTAACACTGAAGCTTTCTTT. Translating gives CASSSLVVEFNTEAFF.

This rearrangement joins TRBV7-9 to TRBJ2-3; tentatively, D is TRBD1 (6 bases). Germline V gene data show CDR1 as SEHNR and CDR2 as FQNEAQ (reference sequence). V lost 3 bases and J 4 bases, leaving 8 bases between the germline ends. The CDR3 spans 13 residues. Here the CDR3 reads CASSFTGPDTQYF. In DNA, the CDR3 is TGTGCCAGCAGCTTCACAGGGCCAGATACGCAGTATTTT.

A note on this clone: The same CDR3 arises from other DNA sequences in this sample as well. The chain is built from TRBV11-2 and TRBJ2-7; the D is unclear. The CDR3 length is 13 residues. Germline V CDR1 and CDR2: SGHAT, FQNNGV. The germline V and J ends were trimmed by 3 bases and 0 bases, with 6 bases remaining between them. CDR3 region: CASSLGSSYEQYF. CDR3 in DNA: TGTGCCAGCAGCTTGGGCAGCTCCTACGAGCAGTACTTC. The full variable domain, in which reference TRBV11-2 and TRBJ2-7 provide the parts outside the CDR3, is EAGVAQSPRYKIIEKRQSVAFWCNPISGHATLYWYQQILGQGPKLLIQFQNNGVVDDSQLPKDRFSAERLKGVDSTLKIQPAKLEDSAVYLCASSLGSSYEQYFGPGTRLTVT.

This chain's CDR3 is CASSKTPYEQYF. As DNA, the CDR3 is TGTGCCAGCAGCAAGACACCTTACGAGCAGTACTTC. The chain employs TRBV5-6 and TRBJ2-7; unclear D gene. The V and J ends lost 4 bases and 4 bases respectively, with 9 bases between them. This CDR3 has 12 amino acids. The germline CDR1 and CDR2 sequences are SGHDT and YYEEEE.

V usage is TRBV6-4 and J usage is TRBJ2-3; D uncertain. The V and J ends lost 5 bases and 6 bases respectively, with 15 bases between them. Per the germline V gene, CDR1 is MRHNA and CDR2 is SNTAGT. The CDR3 loop spans 14 amino acids. Here the CDR3 DNA reads TGTGCCAGCAGTCCCAAACCGACTGGGGATACGCAGTATTTT. Translation gives CASSPKPTGDTQYF.

This chain joins TRBV5-5 and TRBJ1-1; tentative D call: TRBD1 (5 bases). The CDR3 totals 15 residues. V was shortened by 0 bases and J by 6 bases, with 15 bases between the two germline ends. Germline CDR1 and CDR2: SGHKS and YYEKEE (reference sequence). The CDR3 coding sequence is TGTGCCAGCAGCTTGGCGTACGGAGGGGATCCTGAAGCTTTCTTT. It translates to CASSLAYGGDPEAFF.

The V call is TRBV5-1, the J call TRBJ2-1, with 8 bases identical to TRBD1. With 2 bases clipped from V and 4 bases from J, the junction kept 5 bases outside the gene matches. Looked up from germline, CDR1 is SGHRS and CDR2 is YFSETQ. This CDR3 has 15 amino acids. The CDR3 spells CASSFPGQAYNEQFF. Written as DNA, the CDR3 is TGCGCCAGCAGCTTCCCGGGACAGGCTTACAATGAGCAGTTCTTC.

V is TRBV7-7 and J is TRBJ2-1, with 7 bases that match TRBD1. CDR3 size: 14 residues. CDR1 is SSHAT and CDR2 is FNYEAQ in the germline V gene (reference sequence). V gave up 5 bases and J gave up 6 bases; unmatched junction bases: 7. In DNA, the CDR3 is TGTGCCAGCAGCACACTCGGGACAGTCAATGAGCAGTTCTTC. It yields the protein CASSTLGTVNEQFF. The entire variable domain, with the rest obtained from reference TRBV7-7 and TRBJ2-1, is as follows: GAGVSQSPRYKVTKRGQDVTLRCDPISSHATLYWYQQALGQGPEFLTYFNYEAQPDKSGLPSDRFSAERPEGSISTLTIQRTEQRDSAMYRCASSTLGTVNEQFFGPGTRLTVL.

The rearrangement links TRBV15 to TRBJ1-4; 9 bases are a match to TRBD1. J lost 0 bases, V lost 0 bases, and 5 bases had no gene match. CDR3 length equals 18 residues. CDR1 is LNHNV, CDR2 YYDKDF, per germline (reference sequence). The CDR3 bases are TGTGCCACCAGCAGAGATCGGACAGGGGCAGCAACTAATGAAAAACTGTTTTTT. Protein sequence: CATSRDRTGAATNEKLFF.

This chain uses TRBV10-3 with TRBJ1-2; no reliable D call. CDR1 is ENHRY, CDR2 SYGVKD, per germline. This CDR3 comprises 12 residues. V dropped 4 bases and J dropped 4 bases, with 7 bases sitting between them. The DNA for the CDR3 is TGTGCCATCAGTGCAGTAACCTATGGCTACACCTTC. Translation gives CAISAVTYGYTF.

This rearrangement joins TRBV7-9 to TRBJ1-1; perhaps TRBD1 as D (5 bases). The germline V and J ends were trimmed by 2 bases and 4 bases, with 17 bases remaining between them. The CDR3 runs to 16 residues. Germline V gene lookup returns CDR1 SEHNR and CDR2 FQNEAQ (reference sequence). The CDR3 sequence: CASSLRGRQGGTEAFF. The CDR3 nucleotides are TGTGCCAGCAGCTTAAGGGGTCGTCAGGGTGGCACTGAAGCTTTCTTT.

In its sample, this clone was seen a few times. The chain is built from TRBV27 and TRBJ2-7; weak D call: TRBD1 (6 bases). Trimming stripped 4 bases from V and 4 bases from J, with 14 bases between. Per germline, CDR1 MNHEY and CDR2 SMNVEV (reference sequence). CDR3 length equals 14 residues. CDR3 residues: CASSSDSPPYEQYF. Here the CDR3 DNA reads TGTGCCAGCAGTTCGGACAGCCCACCTTACGAGCAGTACTTC.

Details on this clone: Other DNA sequences within the sample encode an identical CDR3. The chain combines TRBV6-5 with TRBJ2-7; possible D gene TRBD1, 5 bases. The CDR3 extends over 13 amino acids. Looked up from germline, CDR1 is MNHEY and CDR2 is SVGAGI. V was clipped by 2 bases and J by 0 bases, with 5 bases between them. Written as DNA, the CDR3 is TGTGCCAGCAGTTACGACAGCTCCTACGAGCAGTACTTC. Protein: CASSYDSSYEQYF.